The 14 T cell receptor beta chains presented below share a single source sample, sequenced in a study of shared clonotypes between healthy human individuals. TCRdb keeps only in-frame clones here, not all; method: immunoSEQ multiplex PCR. The table records 2 million to 2.5 million clones, around 92% of them present only once. Sequencing input: naive CD4+ T cells from PBMCs. Specified subset: CD45RA+ positively selected. These TCRs come from a man in his late teens or twenties in good health. Some clones in this sample may be carry-over from other donors' samples.

The rearrangement joins TRBV2 to TRBJ1-4; 8 nucleotides match TRBD1. CDR1 is SNHLY, CDR2 FYNNEI, per germline. The CDR3 is 17 residues long. The V gene end was trimmed by 6 bases and the J gene end by 2 bases; junction bases not matched to a gene: 11. The CDR3 coding sequence is TGTGCCAGCAGAGGGATCAGGGGGCAGGTCACTAATGAAAAACTGTTTTTT. Amino acid sequence: CASRGIRGQVTNEKLFF.

V usage is TRBV5-3 and J usage is TRBJ1-5; no clear D gene. TRBV5-3 is treated as an ORF (open reading frame) with a function not yet certain. Trimming cost V 5 bases and J 9 bases, with 18 bases left between them. The CDR3 is 14 amino acids. CDR3: CARRFTRWGLPQHF. The CDR3 region has the DNA TGTGCCAGAAGATTTACCCGGTGGGGTTTGCCCCAGCATTTT.

V gene TRBV6-1 combines with J gene TRBJ1-2; TRBD1 is a possible D gene (5 bases). V was pared by 1 base and J by 4 bases, with 13 bases between. The CDR3 loop spans 15 amino acids. CDR1 is MNHNS, CDR2 SASEGT, per germline. The CDR3 region has the DNA TGTGCCAGCAGTGAAGATCCCGGGACGGTCTATGGCTACACCTTC. It encodes CASSEDPGTVYGYTF.

This clone turned up a few times. The V gene is TRBV2, the J gene TRBJ1-2; TRBD1 matches 7 bases. The germline V gene encodes CDR1 SNHLY and CDR2 FYNNEI. CDR3 size: 13 residues. V shed 6 bases and J 6 bases; nucleotides not matched to a gene: 7. In DNA form, the CDR3 reads TGTGCCAGCAGCCCCGACAGGGCCCATGGCTACACCTTC. Protein sequence: CASSPDRAHGYTF.

The chain employs TRBV6-1 and TRBJ2-5; no clear D gene. The CDR3 is 15 amino acids. Trimming left V 0 bases short and J 0 bases short, with 8 bases between. The germline V gene has CDR1 MNHNS and CDR2 SASEGT. The CDR3 reads CASSEAWWDQETQYF. The CDR3 DNA reads TGTGCCAGCAGTGAAGCTTGGTGGGACCAAGAGACCCAGTACTTC.

The chain uses TRBV4-2 and TRBJ2-7; TRBD2 aligns across 9 bases. The V gene's germline CDR1 is LGHNA and CDR2 YNFKEQ. Trimming cost V 4 bases and J 0 bases; bases outside gene matches: 16. CDR3 length: 19 residues. This CDR3 reads CASSPYSPGTSSRSYEQYF. The CDR3 DNA reads TGTGCCAGCAGCCCCTACTCCCCCGGGACTAGCAGCCGCTCCTACGAGCAGTACTTC.

The J gene is TRBJ2-5, the V gene TRBV7-9; a possible D gene is TRBD2 (6 bases). CDR1 SEHNR and CDR2 FQNEAQ come from the germline V gene (reference sequence). V was cut by 5 bases and J by 7 bases, with 20 bases left in between. This CDR3 comprises 15 residues. This CDR3 reads CASSAPGLQEVTQYF. The CDR3 coding sequence is TGTGCCAGCAGCGCACCGGGACTGCAAGAGGTGACCCAGTACTTC.

The chain uses TRBV19 and TRBJ2-1, with D unclear. The CDR3 loop spans 14 amino acids. V lost 5 bases and J lost 6, with 14 bases in between. Germline V gene sequence: CDR1 LNHDA, CDR2 SQIVND (reference sequence). The CDR3 loop reads CASSSDGQLNEQFF. The CDR3 DNA reads as TGTGCCAGTAGTTCGGACGGGCAGCTCAATGAGCAGTTCTTC.

The chain couples TRBV7-9 to TRBJ1-2, with D uncertain. V was trimmed by 5 bases and J by 3 bases, leaving 7 bases between them. CDR3 length: 12 amino acids. The V gene's germline CDR1 is SEHNR and CDR2 FQNEAQ (reference sequence). The CDR3 sequence is CASSAVDYGYTF. The CDR3 DNA reads as TGTGCCAGCAGCGCTGTAGACTATGGCTACACCTTC.

The chain has TRBV18 and TRBJ2-3; the D is unclear. Trimming stripped 2 bases from V and 3 bases from J, with 6 bases between. There are 13 residues in the CDR3. Per germline, CDR1 KGHSH and CDR2 LQKENI. The CDR3 spells CASSPAQTDTQYF. CDR3 bases: TGTGCCAGCTCACCAGCCCAAACAGATACGCAGTATTTT.

In this sample, this clone turned up a few times. The chain recombines TRBV19 with TRBJ1-5; D may be TRBD1 (5 bases). Between the trimmed V and J ends, which lost 6 bases and 4 bases, there was a span of 16 bases. CDR3 length equals 15 residues. The V gene's germline CDR1 is LNHDA and CDR2 SQIVND (reference sequence). The CDR3 region has the DNA TGTGCCAGTAGCAATCCGACAGTAATGAATCAGCCCCAGCATTTT. Its protein product is CASSNPTVMNQPQHF.

The V and J genes are TRBV6-5 and TRBJ2-7; D might be TRBD1 (5 bases). V lost 0 bases and J 6 bases, leaving 9 bases between the germline ends. This CDR3 is built from 13 residues. Germline CDR1 is MNHEY and CDR2 is SVGAGI. CDR3 protein: CASSYSRQTEQYF. The CDR3, as DNA: TGTGCCAGCAGTTACTCCAGACAGACCGAGCAGTACTTC.

This chain connects TRBV4-2 to TRBJ2-7; D is undetermined. This CDR3 region has 12 residues. The V gene's germline CDR1 is LGHNA and CDR2 YNFKEQ. Trimming took 2 bases from V and 3 from J, leaving 5 bases between them. Written as DNA, the CDR3 is TGTGCCAGCAGCCAACCCAACTACGAGCAGTACTTC. Residues: CASSQPNYEQYF.

The chain uses TRBV5-1 and TRBJ2-7; 7 nucleotides line up with TRBD2. V shed 4 bases, J shed 2 bases, and the junction held 9 bases outside the gene matches. CDR3 length: 15 residues. Germline V CDR1 and CDR2: SGHRS, YFSETQ. DNA of the CDR3: TGCGCCAGCAGCCCAGGGACTAACCTTCCCTACGAGCAGTACTTC. Translated: CASSPGTNLPYEQYF.